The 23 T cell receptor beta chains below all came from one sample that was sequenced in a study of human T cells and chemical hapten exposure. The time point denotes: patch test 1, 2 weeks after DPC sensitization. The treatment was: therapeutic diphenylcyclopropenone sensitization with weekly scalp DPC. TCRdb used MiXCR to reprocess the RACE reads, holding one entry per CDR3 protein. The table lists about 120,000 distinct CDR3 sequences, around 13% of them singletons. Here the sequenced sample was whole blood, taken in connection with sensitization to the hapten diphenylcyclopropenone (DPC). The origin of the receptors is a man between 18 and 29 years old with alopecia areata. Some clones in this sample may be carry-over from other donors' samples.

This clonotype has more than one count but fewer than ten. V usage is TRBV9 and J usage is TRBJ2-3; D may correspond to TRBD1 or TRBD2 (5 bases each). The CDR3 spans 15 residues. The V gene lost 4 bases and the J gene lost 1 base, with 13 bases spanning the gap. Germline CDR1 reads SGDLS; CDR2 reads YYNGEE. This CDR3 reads CASSYQRGRTDTQYF. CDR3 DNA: TGTGCCAGCAGCTACCAGAGGGGCCGCACAGATACGCAGTATTTT.

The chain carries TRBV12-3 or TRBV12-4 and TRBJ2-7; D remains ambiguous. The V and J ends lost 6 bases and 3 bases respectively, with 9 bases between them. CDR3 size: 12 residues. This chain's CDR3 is CASSPDSYEQYV. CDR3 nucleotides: TGTGCCAGCAGCCCCGATAGCTACGAGCAGTACGTC.

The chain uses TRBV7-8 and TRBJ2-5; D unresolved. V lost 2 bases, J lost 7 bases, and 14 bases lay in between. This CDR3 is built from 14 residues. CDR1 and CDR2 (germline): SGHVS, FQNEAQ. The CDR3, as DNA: TGTGCCAGCAGCTTAATGTCTGATTTAGGGACCCAGTACTTC. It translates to CASSLMSDLGTQYF.

The CDR3 nucleotides read TGTGCCAGCAGCAAGTGGGGTCGCACAGATACGCAGTATTTT. Residues: CASSKWGRTDTQYF. This chain links TRBV7-9 with TRBJ2-3; no firm D call. The V and J ends lost 5 bases and 1 base respectively, with 10 bases between them. The CDR3 extends over 14 amino acids. Germline CDR1 reads SEHNR; CDR2 reads FQNEAQ (reference sequence).

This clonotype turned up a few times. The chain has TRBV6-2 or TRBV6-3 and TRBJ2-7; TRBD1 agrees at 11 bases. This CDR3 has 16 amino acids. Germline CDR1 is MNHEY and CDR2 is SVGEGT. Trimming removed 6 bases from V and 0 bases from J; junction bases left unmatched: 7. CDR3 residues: CASSRLGQGDSYEQYV. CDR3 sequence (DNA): TGTGCCAGCAGCAGACTGGGACAGGGGGACTCCTACGAGCAGTACGTC.

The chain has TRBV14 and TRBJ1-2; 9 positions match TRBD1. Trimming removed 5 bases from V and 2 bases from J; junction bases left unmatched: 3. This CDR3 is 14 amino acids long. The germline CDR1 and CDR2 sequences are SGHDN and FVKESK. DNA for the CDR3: TGTGCCAGCAGCTGGGACAGGGAGAACTATGGCTACACCTTC. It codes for CASSWDRENYGYTF.

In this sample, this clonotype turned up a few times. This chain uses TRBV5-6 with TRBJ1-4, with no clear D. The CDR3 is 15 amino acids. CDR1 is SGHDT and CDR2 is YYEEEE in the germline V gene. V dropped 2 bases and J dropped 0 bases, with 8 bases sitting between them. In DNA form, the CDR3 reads TGTGCCAGCAGCTTCCGGGGAACAACTAATGAAAAACTGTTTTTT. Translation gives CASSFRGTTNEKLFF.

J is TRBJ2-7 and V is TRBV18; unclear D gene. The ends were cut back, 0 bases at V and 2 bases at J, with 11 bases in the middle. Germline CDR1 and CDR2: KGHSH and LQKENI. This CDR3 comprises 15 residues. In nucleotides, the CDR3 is TGTGCCAGCTCACCACCGCCCGGATCTACCTACGAGCAGTACTTC. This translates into CASSPPPGSTYEQYF.

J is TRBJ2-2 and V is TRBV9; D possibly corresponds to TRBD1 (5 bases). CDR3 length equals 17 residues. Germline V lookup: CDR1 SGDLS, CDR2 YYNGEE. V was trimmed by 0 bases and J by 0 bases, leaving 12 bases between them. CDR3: CASSVGAGKSNTGELFF. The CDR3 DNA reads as TGTGCCAGCAGCGTAGGGGCAGGGAAGTCGAACACCGGGGAGCTGTTTTTT.

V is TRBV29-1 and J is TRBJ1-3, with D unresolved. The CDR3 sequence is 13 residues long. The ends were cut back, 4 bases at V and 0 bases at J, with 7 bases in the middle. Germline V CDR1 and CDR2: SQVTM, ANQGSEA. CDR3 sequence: CSVVTSSGNTIYF. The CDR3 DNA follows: TGCAGCGTTGTCACGAGCTCTGGAAACACCATATATTTT.

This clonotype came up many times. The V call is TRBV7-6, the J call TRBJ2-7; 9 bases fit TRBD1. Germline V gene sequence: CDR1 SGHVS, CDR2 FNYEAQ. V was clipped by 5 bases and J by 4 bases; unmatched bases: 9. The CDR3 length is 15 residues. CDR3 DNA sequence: TGTGCCAGCAGCAAGACGACAGGGGGGTGGTACGAGCAGTACTTC. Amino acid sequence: CASSKTTGGWYEQYF.

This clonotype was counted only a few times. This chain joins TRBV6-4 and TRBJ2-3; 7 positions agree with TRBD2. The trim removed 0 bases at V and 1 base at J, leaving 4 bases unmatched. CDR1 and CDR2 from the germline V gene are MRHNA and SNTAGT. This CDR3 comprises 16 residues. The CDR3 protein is CASSDSGGLGTDTQYF. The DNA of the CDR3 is TGTGCCAGCAGTGACTCGGGGGGGTTAGGCACAGATACGCAGTATTTT.

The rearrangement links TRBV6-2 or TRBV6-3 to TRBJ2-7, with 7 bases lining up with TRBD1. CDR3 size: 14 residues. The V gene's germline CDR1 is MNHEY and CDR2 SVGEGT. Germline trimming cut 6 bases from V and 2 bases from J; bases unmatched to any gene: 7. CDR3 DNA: TGTGCCAGCAGCCGAGGGACAGCAGCCTACGAGCAGTACGTC. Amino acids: CASSRGTAAYEQYV.

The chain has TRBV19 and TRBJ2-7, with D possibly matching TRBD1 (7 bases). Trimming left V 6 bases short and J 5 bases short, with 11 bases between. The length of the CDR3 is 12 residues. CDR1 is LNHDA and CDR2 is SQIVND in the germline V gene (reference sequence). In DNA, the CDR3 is TGTGCCAGTAGCAGCAGGGGGGACGAGCAGTACTTC. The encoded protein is CASSSRGDEQYF.

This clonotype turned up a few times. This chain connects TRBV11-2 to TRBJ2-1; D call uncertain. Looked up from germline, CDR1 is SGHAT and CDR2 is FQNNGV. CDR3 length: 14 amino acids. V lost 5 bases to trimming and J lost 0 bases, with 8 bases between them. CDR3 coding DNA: TGTGCCAGCAGCCCGCGGTCCTCCTACAATGAGCAGTTCTTC. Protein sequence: CASSPRSSYNEQFF.

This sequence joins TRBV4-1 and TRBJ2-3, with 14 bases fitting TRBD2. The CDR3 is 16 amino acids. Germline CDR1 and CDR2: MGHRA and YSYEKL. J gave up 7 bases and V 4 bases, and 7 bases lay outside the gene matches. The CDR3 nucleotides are TGCGCCAGCAGCCTTTCGACTAGCGGGGGGGCCAATACGCAGTATTTT. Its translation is CASSLSTSGGANTQYF.

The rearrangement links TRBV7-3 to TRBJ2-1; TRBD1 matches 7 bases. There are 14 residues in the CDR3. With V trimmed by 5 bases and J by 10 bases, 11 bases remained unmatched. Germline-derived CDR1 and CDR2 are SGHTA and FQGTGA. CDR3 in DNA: TGTGCCAGCAGCCTCCAGGGGGAGCACGGGGAGCAGTTCTTC. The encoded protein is CASSLQGEHGEQFF.

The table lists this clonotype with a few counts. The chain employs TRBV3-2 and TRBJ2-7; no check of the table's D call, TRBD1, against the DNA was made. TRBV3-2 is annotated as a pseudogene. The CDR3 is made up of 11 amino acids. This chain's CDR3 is CASSHPEEQYV. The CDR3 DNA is TGTGCCAGCAGCCATCCCGAGGAGCAGTACGTC.

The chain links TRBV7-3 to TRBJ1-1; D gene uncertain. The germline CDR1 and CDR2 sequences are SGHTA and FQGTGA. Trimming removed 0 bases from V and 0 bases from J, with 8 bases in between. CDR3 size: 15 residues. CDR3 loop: CASSLTRRLNTEAFF. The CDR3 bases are TGTGCCAGCAGCTTAACTCGACGGCTGAACACTGAAGCTTTCTTT. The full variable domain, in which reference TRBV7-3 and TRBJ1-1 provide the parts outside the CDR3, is GAGVSQTPSNKVTEKGKYVELRCDPISGHTALYWYRQSLGQGPEFLIYFQGTGAADDSGLPNDRFFAVRPEGSVSTLKIQRTERGDSAVYLCASSLTRRLNTEAFFGQGTRLTVV.

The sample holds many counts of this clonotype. In DNA form, the CDR3 reads TGTGCCAGCCACACTCGGACAGACCAAGAGACCCAGTACTTC. This codes for CASHTRTDQETQYF. The chain is built from TRBV18 and TRBJ2-5, with D maybe TRBD1 (6 bases). With 8 bases removed from V and 0 bases from J, the gap between germline ends came to 13 bases. The CDR3 spans 14 residues. The V gene's germline CDR1 is KGHSH and CDR2 LQKENI.

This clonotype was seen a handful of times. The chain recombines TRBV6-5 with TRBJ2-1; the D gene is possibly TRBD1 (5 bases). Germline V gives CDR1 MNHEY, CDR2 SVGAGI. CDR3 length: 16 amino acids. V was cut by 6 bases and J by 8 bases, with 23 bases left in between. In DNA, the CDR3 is TGTGCCAGCAGCTCTTCCCCGGAACCAGGGATCCATGAGCAGTTCTTC. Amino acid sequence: CASSSSPEPGIHEQFF.

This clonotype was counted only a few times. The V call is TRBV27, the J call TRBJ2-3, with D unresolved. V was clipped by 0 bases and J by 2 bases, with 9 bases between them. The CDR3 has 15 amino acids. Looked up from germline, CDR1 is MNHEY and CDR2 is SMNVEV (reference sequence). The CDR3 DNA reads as TGTGCCAGCAGTTTATCGATCCTCTCCACAGATACGCAGTATTTT. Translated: CASSLSILSTDTQYF.

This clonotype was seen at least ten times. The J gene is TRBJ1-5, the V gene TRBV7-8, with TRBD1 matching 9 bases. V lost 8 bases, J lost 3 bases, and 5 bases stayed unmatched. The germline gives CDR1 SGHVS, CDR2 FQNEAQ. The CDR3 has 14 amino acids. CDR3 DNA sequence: TGTGCCAGCGTGACAGGGGGAATCAATCAGCCCCAGCATTTT. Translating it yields CASVTGGINQPQHF.